Listed below are T cell receptor beta chains from one sample, sequenced in a study of blood T cell repertoires in COVID-19. Sequencing used immunoSEQ multiplex PCR; TCRdb keeps in-frame clones, though not all of them. The sample holds 270,000 or so clones, approximately 90% seen once. Sequencing used PBMCs or T cells enriched from blood (not recorded which). These TCRs come from a woman in her thirties with acute COVID-19. Each CDR3 is given without its conserved first and last residue.

J	V	CDR3
TRBJ2-1	TRBV27	ASSRLAGAIDEQF
TRBJ2-1	TRBV6-1	ASSDWGGNEQF
TRBJ1-2	TRBV28	ASSLPDAVTNYGYT
TRBJ1-1	TRBV4-3	ASSLRPFGVNTEAF
TRBJ2-3	TRBV4-1	ASSLAPSTDTQY
TRBJ2-2	TRBV3-1/TRBV3-2	ASSIQGVGTGELF
TRBJ2-3	TRBV7-2	ASSLTAAASTDTQY
TRBJ1-2	TRBV27	ASSSITGGNYGYT
TRBJ2-7	TRBV6-2/TRBV6-3	ASSGILGSDEQY
TRBJ1-1	TRBV6-5	ASRSGGRNTEAF
TRBJ1-1	TRBV9	ASSLTGVPAEAF
TRBJ1-2	TRBV7-9	ASSLAVQGADYGYT
TRBJ2-3	TRBV9	ASSFGTSGTDTQY
TRBJ2-7	TRBV27	ASSFNGAYEQY
TRBJ1-2	TRBV3-1/TRBV3-2	ASSQGITYNYGYT
TRBJ2-1	TRBV3-1/TRBV3-2	ASSPSGSADNEQF
TRBJ2-7	TRBV6-2/TRBV6-3	ASSYDRGREQY
TRBJ2-1	TRBV5-1	ASSSLAGETYNEQF
TRBJ2-7	TRBV5-1	ASSLLYSGSTGDEQY
TRBJ1-1	TRBV9	ASSVGGGDMNTEAF
TRBJ2-7	TRBV4-3	ASSQDAGYEQY
TRBJ2-7	TRBV11-3	ASSQDSSYEQY
TRBJ2-3	TRBV28	ASSFRGIGTDTQY
TRBJ2-1	TRBV15	ATSGDRSNRTIPRLYNEQF
TRBJ1-3	TRBV28	ASSSGVLSGNTIY
TRBJ2-3	TRBV24-1	ATSQGALDTDTQY
TRBJ1-5	TRBV11-2	ASSWADNQPQH
TRBJ2-1	TRBV7-3	ASSREGSSDEQF
TRBJ2-7	TRBV19	ASSAGTGSSYEQY
TRBJ2-1	TRBV29-1	SVEGLTSGSTYNEQF
TRBJ2-5	TRBV29-1	SVEDVRGVVETQY
TRBJ2-2	TRBV9	ASSVTGTTGELF
TRBJ1-1	TRBV6-4	ASSLKQGARIESAF
TRBJ2-7	TRBV13	ASSLDPGQGSEQY
TRBJ1-1	TRBV5-1	ASSARTGKNTEAF
TRBJ1-1	TRBV12-3/TRBV12-4	ASTVGGTEAF
TRBJ1-6	TRBV6-4	ASSPDINSPLH
TRBJ2-7	TRBV6-5	ASSSPEAGVFEQY
TRBJ2-7	TRBV10-3	AINQGEESYEQY
TRBJ2-1	TRBV12-5	ASGPGGAYNEQF
TRBJ2-1	TRBV25-1	ASSDGASGRASNNEQF
TRBJ1-4	TRBV10-3	AISEIRVEKLF
TRBJ2-1	TRBV11-3	ASSPGLAGTYNEQF
TRBJ1-3	TRBV15	ATSTDRGHGNTIY
TRBJ2-1	TRBV28	ASSLGLAGTPYNEQF
TRBJ2-1	TRBV19	ASSIRGPGTSGSYEQF